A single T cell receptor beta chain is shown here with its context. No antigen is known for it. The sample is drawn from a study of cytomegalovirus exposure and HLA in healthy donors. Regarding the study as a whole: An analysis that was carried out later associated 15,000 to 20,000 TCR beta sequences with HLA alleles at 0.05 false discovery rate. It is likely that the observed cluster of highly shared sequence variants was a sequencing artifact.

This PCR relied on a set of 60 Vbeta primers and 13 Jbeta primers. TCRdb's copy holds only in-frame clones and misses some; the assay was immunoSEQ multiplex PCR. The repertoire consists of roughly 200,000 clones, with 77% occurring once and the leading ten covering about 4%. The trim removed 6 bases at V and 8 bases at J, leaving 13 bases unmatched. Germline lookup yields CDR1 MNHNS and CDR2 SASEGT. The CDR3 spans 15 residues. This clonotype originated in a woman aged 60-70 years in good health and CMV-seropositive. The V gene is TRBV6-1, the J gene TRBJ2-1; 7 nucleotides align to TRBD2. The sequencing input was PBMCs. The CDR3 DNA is TGTGCCAGCAGCCCCGGTGGGGAGGGGCACTATGAGCAGTTCTTC. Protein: CASSPGGEGHYEQFF.